The present entry profiles one T cell receptor (beta chain) with its context. Clones were sequenced by immunoSEQ multiplex PCR, and TCRdb holds only the in-frame ones, with some missing. The data show about 79,000 clones, with around 90% seen just once and about 4.5% held by the top ten. This sample is part of a study of blood T cell repertoires in COVID-19. V gave up 3 bases and J gave up 4 bases, with 4 bases separating them. Per the germline V gene, CDR1 is MNHEY and CDR2 is SMNVEV (reference sequence). There are 13 residues in the CDR3. The V call is TRBV27, the J call TRBJ1-6; D unclear. The sequencing input was peripheral blood. This clonotype was sampled from a middle-aged man with active COVID-19. CDR3 region: CASSLEYNSPLHF. CDR3 nucleotide sequence: TGTGCCAGCAGTTTGGAGTATAATTCACCCCTCCACTTT.